This TCR beta chain was profiled in a study of STAT5B mutations in CD4+ large granular lymphocyte leukemia. Study-level findings and limits: TRBV06-family usage was enriched in top patient clones (8/27) versus controls (2/35).

In the case of this clone: Its antigen is unknown.

The CDR3 totals 14 residues. The germline CDR1 and CDR2 sequences are MNHNS and SASEGT. V was clipped by 4 bases and J by 10 bases, with 17 bases between them. Authors' processing steps: Productive clonotypes were detectable down to 2.59 x 10-5 frequency. The table came from immunoSEQ multiplex PCR; TCRdb's copy has only in-frame clones and leaves some out. Clone size and the V and J calls come from that table; the DNA yielded D and trimming. The repertoire consists of some 30,000 clones, with about four fifths occurring once and the leading ten covering approximately 2.5%. This chain uses TRBV6-1 with TRBJ2-1, with TRBD1 as a possible D gene (6 bases). This TCR came from a human donor in good health. The source material was CD4+ T cells from blood buffy coats. This CDR3 is CASSGGPTLEEQFF. CDR3 sequence (DNA): TGTGCCAGCAGTGGGGGGCCGACGCTGGAAGAGCAGTTCTTC.